This T cell receptor beta chain was profiled in a study of T cells after yellow fever vaccination. CDR1 SGHRS and CDR2 YFSETQ come from the germline V gene. V was shortened by 4 bases and J by 4 bases, with 12 bases between the two germline ends. The CDR3 runs 14 residues. TCRdb recomputed calls from the 5' RACE reads with MiXCR, one row per CDR3 protein. This sample has approximately 300,000 distinct CDR3 sequences, with around 6.8% found just once. This sequence was found in a man between 18 and 29 years old who received the YFV17D yellow fever vaccine. The source material was PBMCs, sampled more than 40 days after the first yellow fever vaccination. The chain uses TRBV5-1 and TRBJ1-5; D remains ambiguous. CDR3 nucleotide sequence: TGCGCCAGCAGCCCCGGACCGCCAAATCAGCCCCAGCATTTT. This codes for CASSPGPPNQPQHF. The full variable domain, its missing parts supplied by reference TRBV5-1 and TRBJ1-5, is KAGVTQTPRYLIKTRGQQVTLSCSPISGHRSVSWYQQTPGQGLQFLFEYFSETQRNKGNFPGRFSGRQFSNSRSEMNVSTLELGDSALYLCASSPGPPNQPQHFGDGTRLSIL.